This passage covers 16 T cell receptor beta chains from one sample sequenced in a study of long-term antiretroviral therapy in people with HIV. They ran version v3.0 of the immunoSEQ assay at survey level. TCRdb keeps only in-frame clones here, not all; method: immunoSEQ multiplex PCR. This sample carries 25,000 to 30,000 clones, about 96% of them seen once, and the ten largest clones take over 7%. This specimen consisted of unsorted PBMCs, obtained 5.3 years after starting antiretroviral therapy. The receptors derive from a man aged 25-40 years with HIV.

The CDR3 spells CASSYRQGGQPQHF. CDR3 sequence (DNA): TGTGCCAGCAGTTACCGACAGGGAGGTCAGCCCCAGCATTTT. J is TRBJ1-5 and V is TRBV6-5, with 7 bases fitting TRBD1. The germline gives CDR1 MNHEY, CDR2 SVGAGI. Trimming at V came to 2 bases and at J to 6 bases, leaving 4 bases not matched to a gene. The CDR3 spans 14 residues.

This chain links TRBV7-9 with TRBJ2-7; D might be TRBD1 (6 bases). The CDR3 loop spans 13 amino acids. Trimming took 6 bases from V and 6 from J, leaving 15 bases between them. CDR1 SEHNR and CDR2 FQNEAQ come from the germline V gene (reference sequence). The CDR3 nucleotides are TGTGCCAGCAGAGGGCAGGGGCCCTCCGAGCAGTACTTC. Amino acids: CASRGQGPSEQYF.

The chain employs TRBV19 and TRBJ2-7; perhaps TRBD2 as D (5 bases). V was cut by 0 bases and J by 3 bases, with 12 bases left in between. The CDR3 is made up of 15 amino acids. Germline V gene lookup returns CDR1 LNHDA and CDR2 SQIVND (reference sequence). This CDR3 is CASSIERERDYEQYF. Written as DNA, the CDR3 is TGTGCCAGTAGTATAGAGAGGGAAAGGGACTACGAGCAGTACTTC.

This chain connects TRBV19 to TRBJ1-1; 8 bases line up with TRBD1. This CDR3 is 15 amino acids long. From germline, CDR1 is LNHDA and CDR2 SQIVND (reference sequence). The V and J ends lost 5 bases and 0 bases, in that order; junction bases with no gene match: 5. The CDR3 protein is CASSGWTGMNTEAFF. The CDR3 DNA reads as TGTGCCAGTAGTGGGTGGACAGGGATGAACACTGAAGCTTTCTTT.

The chain uses TRBV19 and TRBJ1-2; D call uncertain. The CDR3 length is 14 residues. Germline V CDR1 and CDR2: LNHDA, SQIVND (reference sequence). V lost 1 base to trimming and J lost 3 bases, with 9 bases between them. The CDR3: CASSIVESYYGYTF. The CDR3 DNA reads TGTGCCAGTAGTATAGTAGAATCTTACTATGGCTACACCTTC. Combining the CDR3 with reference TRBV19 and TRBJ1-2 gives the whole variable domain DGGITQSPKYLFRKEGQNVTLSCEQNLNHDAMYWYRQDPGQGLRLIYYSQIVNDFQKGDIAEGYSVSREKKESFPLTVTSAQKNPTAFYLCASSIVESYYGYTFGSGTRLTVV.

J is TRBJ1-2 and V is TRBV6-1, with a possible D match to TRBD1 (5 bases). The CDR3 contains 12 residues. Germline CDR1 and CDR2: MNHNS and SASEGT. V lost 8 bases and J lost 4, with 11 bases in between. The CDR3 sequence: CASRNRGYGYTF. For the CDR3, the DNA is TGTGCCAGCCGGAATAGGGGCTATGGCTACACCTTC.

V is TRBV25-1 and J is TRBJ1-1, with D perhaps TRBD1 (6 bases). The CDR3 is 13 residues long. V was pared by 6 bases and J by 2 bases, with 10 bases between. Germline V gene lookup returns CDR1 MGHDK and CDR2 SYGVNS. CDR3 nucleotide sequence: TGTGCCAGCAGCAAACAGGGAAACACTGAAGCTTTCTTT. This encodes CASSKQGNTEAFF.

This chain connects TRBV30 to TRBJ1-6; D uncertain. This CDR3 spans 13 amino acids. From germline, CDR1 is GTSNPN and CDR2 SVGIG (reference sequence). V dropped 2 bases and J dropped 2 bases, with 4 bases sitting between them. CDR3 DNA: TGTGCCTGGAGTAGGACCTATAATTCACCCCTCCACTTT. It yields the protein CAWSRTYNSPLHF.

This chain uses TRBV6-1 with TRBJ1-2; D is perhaps TRBD1 (5 bases). Germline CDR1 is MNHNS and CDR2 is SASEGT. CDR3 length: 13 residues. V lost 2 bases and J 4 bases, leaving 8 bases between the germline ends. The CDR3 spells CASSEQGSYGYTF. The CDR3 DNA follows: TGTGCCAGCAGTGAACAGGGCAGCTATGGCTACACCTTC.

This rearrangement joins TRBV19 to TRBJ1-5, with 12 bases matching TRBD1. The V gene's germline CDR1 is LNHDA and CDR2 SQIVND (reference sequence). V lost 4 bases to trimming and J lost 3 bases; unmatched junction nucleotides: 4. The CDR3 has 16 amino acids. The CDR3, as DNA: TGTGCCAGTAGTAGGGACAGGGGGCCCTTCAATCAGCCCCAGCATTTT. Its translation is CASSRDRGPFNQPQHF.

This rearrangement joins TRBV5-1 to TRBJ2-5; TRBD1 is a possible D gene (6 bases). Germline V gives CDR1 SGHRS, CDR2 YFSETQ. This CDR3 spans 15 amino acids. V dropped 5 bases and J dropped 3 bases, with 17 bases sitting between them. The CDR3 here is CASRLPTGHEETQYF. CDR3 bases: TGCGCCAGCAGACTACCTACAGGGCACGAAGAGACCCAGTACTTC. Together with reference TRBV5-1 and TRBJ2-5, the CDR3 gives the full variable domain: KAGVTQTPRYLIKTRGQQVTLSCSPISGHRSVSWYQQTPGQGLQFLFEYFSETQRNKGNFPGRFSGRQFSNSRSEMNVSTLELGDSALYLCASRLPTGHEETQYFGPGTRLLVL.

This CDR3 reads CASSFPVNTGELFF. The DNA of the CDR3 is TGTGCCAGCAGTTTCCCGGTTAACACCGGGGAGCTGTTTTTT. The J gene is TRBJ2-2, the V gene TRBV28; no clear D. The ends were cut back, 3 bases at V and 2 bases at J, with 7 bases in the middle. This CDR3 contains 14 residues. Germline-derived CDR1 and CDR2 are MDHEN and SYDVKM.

The J gene is TRBJ2-5, the V gene TRBV30; D gene ambiguous. V lost 0 bases, J lost 0 bases, and 5 bases lay in between. The germline V gene encodes CDR1 GTSNPN and CDR2 SVGIG (reference sequence). The CDR3 length is 13 residues. The chain's CDR3 is CAWSVMDQETQYF. CDR3 coding DNA: TGTGCCTGGAGTGTGATGGACCAAGAGACCCAGTACTTC.

The chain links TRBV28 to TRBJ1-1; D gene ambiguous. Germline V lookup: CDR1 MDHEN, CDR2 SYDVKM. V dropped 2 bases and J dropped 6 bases, with 7 bases sitting between them. This CDR3 is 12 amino acids long. The CDR3 nucleotides are TGTGCCAGCAGTTTAACAGTATCTGAAGCTTTCTTT. It translates to CASSLTVSEAFF. Drawing the rest from reference TRBV28 and TRBJ1-1, the complete variable domain is DVKVTQSSRYLVKRTGEKVFLECVQDMDHENMFWYRQDPGLGLRLIYFSYDVKMKEKGDIPEGYSVSREKKERFSLILESASTNQTSMYLCASSLTVSEAFFGQGTRLTVV.

The genes are TRBV15 and TRBJ1-5, with unresolved D. Trimming removed 0 bases at V and 7 bases at J, with 13 bases between. The CDR3 is 15 residues long. CDR1 and CDR2 (germline): LNHNV, YYDKDF (reference sequence). CDR3 protein: CATSRELNLGQPQHF. CDR3 in DNA: TGTGCCACCAGCAGAGAACTGAACCTCGGACAGCCCCAGCATTTT. The full variable domain, its missing parts supplied by reference TRBV15 and TRBJ1-5, is DAMVIQNPRYQVTQFGKPVTLSCSQTLNHNVMYWYQQKSSQAPKLLFHYYDKDFNNEADTPDNFQSRRPNTSFCFLDIRSPGLGDTAMYLCATSRELNLGQPQHFGDGTRLSIL.

In this sample, this clone turned up once. V gene TRBV14 combines with J gene TRBJ2-7, with no clear D. Germline CDR1 SGHDN, CDR2 FVKESK. This CDR3 is built from 13 residues. V gave up 2 bases and J gave up 4 bases, with 9 bases separating them. The CDR3 loop is CASSQLTDYEQYF. The CDR3 DNA is TGTGCCAGCAGCCAACTTACAGATTACGAGCAGTACTTC.